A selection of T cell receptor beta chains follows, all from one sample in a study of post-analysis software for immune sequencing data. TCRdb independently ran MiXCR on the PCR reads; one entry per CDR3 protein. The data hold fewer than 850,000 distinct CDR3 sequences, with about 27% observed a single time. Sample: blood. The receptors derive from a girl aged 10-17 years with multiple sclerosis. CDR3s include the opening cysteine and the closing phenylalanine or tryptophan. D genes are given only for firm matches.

CSARTGLAKNIQYF,TRBV20-1,TRBJ2-4,-
CAISAAHSNEKLFF,TRBV10-3,TRBJ1-4,-
CASSRILGDSAGEQFF,TRBV6-2/TRBV6-3,TRBJ2-1,-
CASSSSTSGAYNEQFF,TRBV7-2,TRBJ2-1,TRBD2
CASTLMGAMNTEAFF,TRBV6-5,TRBJ1-1,-
CASSLAGLAGGWSEQFF,TRBV7-2,TRBJ2-1,TRBD2
CSARAGSSYEQYF,TRBV20-1,TRBJ2-7,-
CASGGREQFF,TRBV2,TRBJ2-1,-
CASSPETATTGGYTF,TRBV7-2,TRBJ1-2,-
CASSRNGDYEQYF,TRBV6-2/TRBV6-3,TRBJ2-7,-
CASSPGTSGSLNTQYF,TRBV5-1,TRBJ2-3,TRBD2
CASSQVRVASPLHF,TRBV14,TRBJ1-6,-
CASSAPTDQETQYF,TRBV7-9,TRBJ2-5,-
CASSLAGTSGGVDNEQFF,TRBV7-2,TRBJ2-1,TRBD2
CSARSPSNPDTQYF,TRBV20-1,TRBJ2-3,-
CASSSGSETEAFF,TRBV7-2,TRBJ1-1,-
CSVESRGQGKGEQYF,TRBV29-1,TRBJ2-7,TRBD1
CASSDWGFLAKNIQYF,TRBV6-6,TRBJ2-4,-
CASSADRRQGLSSNQPQHF,TRBV7-2,TRBJ1-5,-
CSSGDTQYF,TRBV29-1,TRBJ2-3,-
CASSYKILLEPQHF,TRBV6-2/TRBV6-3,TRBJ1-5,-
CAISESMGTGGLSGANVLTF,TRBV10-3,TRBJ2-6,TRBD1
CASTRTASSYEQYF,TRBV25-1,-,-
CASSRDREVYGYTF,TRBV5-5,TRBJ1-2,TRBD1
CSANRDLNNEQFF,TRBV20-1,TRBJ2-1,-
CNARVMVSPQGAYEQYF,TRBV20-1,TRBJ2-7,-
CASTRDRGSEQCF,TRBV2,TRBJ2-5,TRBD1
CVSSAGGQEQHEQYF,TRBV9,-,-
CASRGGGEKLFF,TRBV6-6,TRBJ1-4,TRBD1
CASSSPPSNQPQHF,TRBV7-2,TRBJ1-5,-
CTSSLMGPRHEQFF,TRBV4-1,TRBJ2-1,-
CSARDASVAYEQYF,TRBV20-1,TRBJ2-7,-
CSARGWDLYNEQFF,TRBV20-1,TRBJ2-1,-
CASSPRGTYEQYF,TRBV7-2,TRBJ2-7,-
CASSQDEASWDHNEQFF,TRBV4-3,TRBJ2-1,-
CSGQYSNQSQHF,TRBV20-1,TRBJ1-5,-
CASSAPGIPYGYTF,TRBV11-1,TRBJ1-2,-